These 27 T cell receptor beta chains were sequenced from one sample in a study of T cell changes during pregnancy in multiple sclerosis. Profiled with immunoSEQ multiplex PCR; TCRdb holds only in-frame clones, not every one. Seen here are about 70,000 clones, roughly 94% observed once, and the top ten hold 0.58%. This material consisted of peripheral blood, taken in the third trimester of pregnancy. These receptors all come from a female donor with multiple sclerosis, enrolled in a pregnancy study.

The J gene is TRBJ1-3, the V gene TRBV28; D is perhaps TRBD1 (5 bases). V lost 2 bases, J lost 0 bases, and 11 bases lay in between. Per germline, CDR1 MDHEN and CDR2 SYDVKM. CDR3 size: 16 residues. CDR3 DNA: TGTGCCAGCAGTTTAATCGACAGAGCCTCTGGAAACACCATATATTTT. This sequence encodes CASSLIDRASGNTIYF.

The V call is TRBV5-3, the J call TRBJ2-1, with 8 bases fitting TRBD2. TRBV5-3 is an ORF for which the function is uncertain. The CDR3 runs to 17 residues. The V segment lost 2 bases and the J segment 7 bases; nucleotides outside the gene matches: 14. The CDR3 reads CARSLGLATWWGNEQFF. The DNA of the CDR3 is TGTGCCAGAAGCTTAGGACTAGCAACGTGGTGGGGTAATGAGCAGTTCTTC.

The chain combines TRBV14 with TRBJ2-3; 7 bases line up with TRBD2. Trimming removed 2 bases from V and 2 bases from J; junction bases left unmatched: 7. The germline CDR1 and CDR2 sequences are SGHDN and FVKESK. This CDR3 is 16 amino acids long. This CDR3 is CASSQKGTISTDTQYF. In nucleotides, the CDR3 is TGTGCCAGCAGCCAAAAGGGGACTATATCCACAGATACGCAGTATTTT.

V usage is TRBV7-9 and J usage is TRBJ2-5, with D perhaps matching TRBD2 (5 bases). Between the trimmed V and J ends, which lost 5 bases and 9 bases, there was a span of 19 bases. The length of the CDR3 is 14 residues. CDR1 SEHNR and CDR2 FQNEAQ come from the germline V gene (reference sequence). This CDR3 reads CASSLTPGFEAQYF. CDR3 in DNA: TGTGCCAGCAGCCTTACGCCGGGGTTCGAGGCCCAGTACTTC.

The rearrangement joins TRBV11-3 to TRBJ1-2; D uncertain. This CDR3 spans 12 amino acids. Germline V gene lookup returns CDR1 SGHNT and CDR2 YENEEA. The V and J ends lost 5 bases and 6 bases respectively, with 10 bases between them. The CDR3 reads CASSLSGDGYTF. The DNA of the CDR3 is TGTGCCAGCAGCCTTAGCGGGGATGGCTACACCTTC.

The V gene is TRBV4-3, the J gene TRBJ1-2, with 7 nucleotides matching TRBD1. The CDR3 runs to 15 residues. Trimming took 1 base from V and 8 from J; bases not matched to a gene: 10. From germline, CDR1 is LGHNA and CDR2 YSLEER. The CDR3 is CASSQVPPGQEGYTF. In DNA form, the CDR3 reads TGCGCCAGCAGCCAAGTTCCCCCTGGACAGGAGGGCTACACCTTC.

V is TRBV4-1 and J is TRBJ1-3; unclear D gene. Germline CDR1 MGHRA, CDR2 YSYEKL. Trimming shortened V by 0 bases and J by 8 bases, and 5 bases separated the two germline ends. This CDR3 has 12 amino acids. CDR3 region: CASSQDGDTIYF. In DNA, the CDR3 is TGCGCCAGCAGCCAAGACGGGGACACCATATATTTT.

This sequence joins TRBV27 and TRBJ2-1, with D perhaps TRBD1 (6 bases). The CDR3 length is 14 residues. V was pared by 2 bases and J by 4 bases, with 9 bases between. The germline V gene encodes CDR1 MNHEY and CDR2 SMNVEV (reference sequence). The DNA for the CDR3 is TGTGCCAGCAGTTTAGGGGGCTCGTACAATGAGCAGTTCTTC. Translation: CASSLGGSYNEQFF.

V and J are TRBV19 and TRBJ2-7, with 10 positions matching TRBD1. The V gene end was trimmed by 3 bases and the J gene end by 4 bases; junction bases not matched to a gene: 9. Germline V CDR1 and CDR2: LNHDA, SQIVND (reference sequence). The CDR3 spans 16 residues. CDR3 sequence: CASSINPSGQGYEQYF. CDR3 in DNA: TGTGCCAGTAGTATTAACCCTTCGGGACAGGGGTACGAGCAGTACTTC. Variable domain in full (rest from reference TRBV19 and TRBJ2-7): DGGITQSPKYLFRKEGQNVTLSCEQNLNHDAMYWYRQDPGQGLRLIYYSQIVNDFQKGDIAEGYSVSREKKESFPLTVTSAQKNPTAFYLCASSINPSGQGYEQYFGPGTRLTVT.

The chain carries TRBV4-2 and TRBJ2-3; TRBD2 is a possible D gene (6 bases). Trimming cost V 5 bases and J 3 bases, with 18 bases left between them. Germline V gene sequence: CDR1 LGHNA, CDR2 YNFKEQ. The CDR3 contains 16 residues. The CDR3 DNA is TGTGCCAGCAGCACCAGACTAGAAGGGTTTACAGATACGCAGTATTTT. Translation: CASSTRLEGFTDTQYF.

This chain links TRBV2 with TRBJ1-1; D uncertain. The CDR3 runs to 13 residues. CDR1 is SNHLY and CDR2 is FYNNEI in the germline V gene. V lost 4 bases, J lost 4 bases, and 10 bases lay in between. As DNA, the CDR3 is TGTGCCAGCAGTGGGCCCCGGGGCACTGAAGCTTTCTTT. Translated, it gives CASSGPRGTEAFF.

The genes are TRBV18 and TRBJ2-4; 7 bases are shared with TRBD1. The CDR3 totals 14 residues. Germline V gene sequence: CDR1 KGHSH, CDR2 LQKENI. With V trimmed by 3 bases and J by 2 bases, 1 base remained unmatched. The CDR3 loop is CASSPDRTKNIQYF. CDR3 nucleotide sequence: TGTGCCAGCTCACCGGACAGGACCAAAAACATTCAGTACTTC.

The rearrangement links TRBV5-1 to TRBJ2-3, with TRBD1 identical over 8 bases. From germline, CDR1 is SGHRS and CDR2 YFSETQ. The CDR3 runs 16 residues. J gave up 5 bases and V 5 bases, and 13 bases lay outside the gene matches. The CDR3 nucleotides are TGCGCCAGCAGGTTAGAACCCGGGACAGGAAGAGATACGCAGTATTTT. It yields the protein CASRLEPGTGRDTQYF.

The V and J genes are TRBV29-1 and TRBJ1-6; 7 bases are a match to TRBD1. Trimming removed 6 bases from V and 7 bases from J; junction bases left unmatched: 6. The CDR3 length is 13 residues. Per the germline V gene, CDR1 is SQVTM and CDR2 is ANQGSEA. The CDR3, as DNA: TGCAGCGTCTGCGACAGGGCGAATTCACCCCTCCACTTT. It specifies CSVCDRANSPLHF.

The chain recombines TRBV29-1 with TRBJ1-2; maybe TRBD1 (5 bases). V was cut by 3 bases and J by 8 bases, with 13 bases left in between. The length of the CDR3 is 12 residues. Germline-derived CDR1 and CDR2 are SQVTM and ANQGSEA. The CDR3 reads CSVERQGDGYTF. The CDR3 DNA sequence: TGCAGCGTTGAGAGGCAGGGCGACGGCTACACCTTC.

The rearrangement links TRBV6-4 to TRBJ2-3, with D possibly TRBD2 on 6 matching bases. The V end lost 2 bases, the J end lost 1 base, and 7 bases lay between the germline ends. In germline, CDR1 is MRHNA, CDR2 SNTAGT. The CDR3 sequence is 14 residues long. The CDR3 spells CASSDRGGTDTQYF. In DNA form, the CDR3 reads TGTGCCAGCAGTGACCGCGGGGGCACAGATACGCAGTATTTT.

The V call is TRBV18, the J call TRBJ1-4; D gene ambiguous. Per the germline V gene, CDR1 is KGHSH and CDR2 is LQKENI. This CDR3 region has 15 residues. The V and J ends lost 6 bases and 0 bases respectively, with 11 bases between them. For the CDR3, the DNA is TGTGCCAGCTCCCCTCTACCTGCAACTAATGAAAAACTGTTTTTT. It specifies CASSPLPATNEKLFF.

This chain uses TRBV6-6 with TRBJ1-4, with D perhaps TRBD1 (5 bases). Germline V lookup: CDR1 MNHNY, CDR2 SVGAGI (reference sequence). Trimming left V 4 bases short and J 8 bases short, with 14 bases between. The CDR3 has 14 amino acids. DNA for the CDR3: TGTGCCAGCAGTTTCGGGGGATTACAGGAAAAACTGTTTTTT. Protein product: CASSFGGLQEKLFF.

V is TRBV7-6 and J is TRBJ2-3; TRBD2 agrees at 7 bases. V gave up 2 bases and J gave up 1 base; unmatched junction bases: 6. The CDR3 contains 16 residues. The germline gives CDR1 SGHVS, CDR2 FNYEAQ. CDR3 sequence (DNA): TGTGCCAGCAGCTTAAGGGTTGCGGGGGGCACAGATACGCAGTATTTT. It translates to CASSLRVAGGTDTQYF.

The chain couples TRBV2 to TRBJ1-2; 7 bases are a match to TRBD1. V shed 6 bases, J shed 8 bases, and the junction held 12 bases outside the gene matches. The CDR3 has 14 amino acids. Germline V gene sequence: CDR1 SNHLY, CDR2 FYNNEI. Written as DNA, the CDR3 is TGTGCCAGCAGCCCCTGGACAGGACCTTTAGGCTACACCTTC. Encoded protein: CASSPWTGPLGYTF.

The V gene is TRBV7-9, the J gene TRBJ1-1, with a weak D call TRBD1 (6 bases). Germline values: CDR1 SEHNR, CDR2 FQNEAQ (reference sequence). Trimming took 1 base from V and 11 from J, leaving 11 bases between them. CDR3 size: 12 residues. CDR3 coding DNA: TGTGCCAGCAGCTTAGAGGACAGACAGGCTTTCTTT. Protein product: CASSLEDRQAFF.

The chain couples TRBV7-9 to TRBJ2-7; 8 nucleotides line up with TRBD2. V was clipped by 1 base and J by 7 bases; unmatched bases: 6. The CDR3 length is 14 residues. The germline V gene encodes CDR1 SEHNR and CDR2 FQNEAQ (reference sequence). In DNA form, the CDR3 reads TGTGCCAGCAGCTTAGGCGGGGGGCGACGGGAGCAGTACTTC. Translated: CASSLGGGRREQYF.

This chain uses TRBV27 with TRBJ1-1; 8 bases are a match to TRBD1. CDR3 size: 14 residues. V gave up 5 bases and J gave up 5 bases; unmatched junction bases: 7. The germline V gene has CDR1 MNHEY and CDR2 SMNVEV (reference sequence). CDR3 DNA: TGTGCCAGCAGTCGGCGGGACAGGTCTACTGAAGCTTTCTTT. It encodes CASSRRDRSTEAFF.

J is TRBJ2-7 and V is TRBV11-2; 11 nucleotides match TRBD2. Germline assignment: CDR1 SGHAT and CDR2 FQNNGV. This CDR3 comprises 17 residues. J lost 0 bases, V lost 1 base, and 5 bases had no gene match. The CDR3 here is CASSLVVAGGPSYEQYF. The CDR3 DNA reads as TGTGCCAGCAGCTTAGTGGTAGCGGGGGGGCCCTCCTACGAGCAGTACTTC.

V usage is TRBV7-9 and J usage is TRBJ2-1, with 11 positions matching TRBD2. Germline V gene lookup returns CDR1 SEHNR and CDR2 FQNEAQ (reference sequence). The CDR3 runs to 16 residues. V trimming: 9 bases; J trimming: 4 bases; junction bases outside the gene matches: 11. The CDR3 sequence: CASVTSGGGYYNEQFF. The DNA of the CDR3 is TGTGCCAGTGTAACTAGCGGGGGCGGGTATTACAATGAGCAGTTCTTC. The full variable domain, completed using reference TRBV7-9 and TRBJ2-1, is DTGVSQNPRHKITKRGQNVTFRCDPISEHNRLYWYRQTLGQGPEFLTYFQNEAQLEKSRLLSDRFSAERPKGSFSTLEIQRTEQGDSAMYLCASVTSGGGYYNEQFFGPGTRLTVL.

This clone came up once. The V and J genes are TRBV5-6 and TRBJ1-2; no definite D call. Germline V gene lookup returns CDR1 SGHDT and CDR2 YYEEEE. The CDR3 has 13 amino acids. The ends were cut back, 0 bases at V and 5 bases at J, with 8 bases in the middle. In DNA form, the CDR3 reads TGTGCCAGCAGCTTGGACAGAACTTATGGCTACACCTTC. This gives the protein CASSLDRTYGYTF.

The V gene is TRBV7-2, the J gene TRBJ2-7, with a possible D match to TRBD1 (5 bases). The CDR3 consists of 17 residues. CDR1 SGHTA and CDR2 FQGNSA come from the germline V gene. Trimming cost V 4 bases and J 0 bases, with 19 bases left between them. The CDR3 is CASSSPTEYLSSYEQYF. The CDR3 DNA follows: TGTGCCAGCAGCTCTCCGACAGAATATCTTAGCTCCTACGAGCAGTACTTC.